Described below is a single TCR beta chain sequence and its context. Germline assignment: CDR1 LNHNV and CDR2 YYDKDF (reference sequence). This CDR3 has 16 residues. V dropped 0 bases and J dropped 2; count of bases not matched to a gene: 4. Use of 60 Vbeta and 13 Jbeta primers characterized the PCR. Measured with immunoSEQ multiplex PCR; TCRdb has only the in-frame clones, and not every one. The data hold 200,000 to 250,000 clones, with approximately 81% observed a single time. The data derive from a study of cytomegalovirus exposure and HLA in healthy donors. This sequence joins TRBV15 and TRBJ2-7; 10 bases are shared with TRBD2. Sequenced material: PBMCs. The TCR sequence derives from a human donor in good health. CDR3 residues: CATSRDFSGRAYEQYF. CDR3 sequence (DNA): TGTGCCACCAGCAGAGATTTCAGCGGGAGGGCCTACGAGCAGTACTTC. Combining the CDR3 with reference TRBV15 and TRBJ2-7 gives the whole variable domain DAMVIQNPRYQVTQFGKPVTLSCSQTLNHNVMYWYQQKSSQAPKLLFHYYDKDFNNEADTPDNFQSRRPNTSFCFLDIRSPGLGDTAMYLCATSRDFSGRAYEQYFGPGTRLTVT.